The T cell receptor (beta chain) described here comes from a study of T cells in localized non-small cell lung cancer. Findings and caveats of the study: Sequencing involved a lone tumor region, leaving heterogeneity possible. The appearance of a median approximately 57 of the top 100 tumor clones was seen in adjacent lung. Longer overall survival was linked to higher blood T cell density.

Sequencing used immunoSEQ multiplex PCR; TCRdb keeps in-frame clones, though not all of them. The data show about 2,800 clones, about 18% seen once. This clone has just a few counts. Antigen unknown. Sequenced here: lung tumor tissue, sampled before any cancer treatment. The sequence derives from a woman aged 40-69 years with stage II lung adenocarcinoma.

Here the CDR3 reads CASSSQGGGADGETQYF. The DNA of the CDR3 is TGTGCCAGCAGCTCCCAAGGCGGGGGGGCCGATGGAGAGACCCAGTACTTC. The chain employs TRBV11-3 and TRBJ2-5; 9 nucleotides align to TRBD2. After removal of 4 bases from V and 4 bases from J, the junction contained 13 bases not matched to a gene. Germline CDR1 is SGHNT and CDR2 is YENEEA. The CDR3 covers 17 residues.